A single sample gave rise to the 5 T cell receptor beta chains below, sequenced in a study of cytomegalovirus exposure and HLA in healthy donors. In the PCR, 60 Vbeta and 13 Jbeta primers were used. Sequencing was performed with immunoSEQ multiplex PCR; in TCRdb, only in-frame clones are kept and a portion is missing. This table holds about 40,000 clones, approximately 63% found once. Sequenced input: PBMCs. The receptors were sampled from a middle-aged man in good health and CMV-seronegative.

The rearrangement uses TRBV4-3 and TRBJ1-6; 8 bases are shared with TRBD1. The germline V gene has CDR1 LGHNA and CDR2 YSLEER. This CDR3 contains 15 residues. V gave up 3 bases and J gave up 7 bases; unmatched junction bases: 5. CDR3 sequence: CASSQRTGSNSPLHF. CDR3 coding DNA: TGCGCCAGCAGCCAGCGGACAGGGTCCAATTCACCCCTCCACTTT.

CDR3 residues: CASSQRSSGGTGELFF. CDR3 sequence (DNA): TGCGCCAGCAGCCAACGGAGTAGCGGGGGAACCGGGGAGCTGTTTTTT. The chain recombines TRBV4-1 with TRBJ2-2; 9 positions agree with TRBD2. The CDR3 runs to 16 residues. Germline CDR1 is MGHRA and CDR2 is YSYEKL. V gave up 2 bases and J gave up 5 bases; unmatched junction bases: 6.

The genes are TRBV5-1 and TRBJ1-1, with a weak D call TRBD1 (5 bases). The V end lost 8 bases, the J end lost 1 base, and 12 bases lay between the germline ends. The CDR3 is 13 amino acids. Germline CDR1 reads SGHRS; CDR2 reads YFSETQ. CDR3 in amino acids: CARGQIRNTEAFF. DNA of the CDR3: TGCGCCAGGGGGCAGATTCGGAACACTGAAGCTTTCTTT.

The V call is TRBV5-1, the J call TRBJ2-7, with 8 bases lining up with TRBD1. This CDR3 contains 16 residues. The V segment lost 4 bases and the J segment 5 bases; nucleotides outside the gene matches: 14. From germline, CDR1 is SGHRS and CDR2 YFSETQ. The CDR3 is CASSRAWRDRGNEQYF. The CDR3 nucleotides read TGCGCCAGCAGCCGGGCATGGCGCGACAGGGGAAACGAGCAGTACTTC.

The rearrangement uses TRBV7-2 and TRBJ2-2; D possibly corresponds to TRBD2 (6 bases). The V end lost 4 bases, the J end lost 1 base, and 13 bases lay between the germline ends. Germline assignment: CDR1 SGHTA and CDR2 FQGNSA. This CDR3 has 16 amino acids. This chain's CDR3 is CASSSPAGMNTGELFF. CDR3 nucleotides: TGTGCCAGCAGCTCCCCGGCGGGGATGAACACCGGGGAGCTGTTTTTT.